The clone carrying this TCR beta chain was counted a few times. Its antigen is unknown. Quantitative barcoded 5'-RACE was used to prepare TCR beta libraries. From the 5' RACE reads, TCRdb called clonotypes with MiXCR, one entry per CDR3 protein. This table has about 540,000 distinct CDR3 sequences, roughly 13% appearing once. Germline CDR1 reads MNHNS; CDR2 reads SASEGT. This CDR3 has 15 amino acids. V lost 2 bases to trimming and J lost 8 bases, with 16 bases between them. The source of the sample is a study of CD8 T cells in ankylosing spondylitis. General observations from the study: Earlier authors reported some of these motif variants in reactive arthritis synovial fluid and blood. CD8+ by phenotype, disease-linked clones were relatively rare in peripheral blood. The authors reported significant enrichment of disease-linked clones in matched ankylosing spondylitis synovial fluid. Characteristic, it appeared, of ankylosing spondylitis blood was a TCR beta motif of roughly eight highly homologous variants.

The rearrangement joins TRBV6-1 to TRBJ2-1; possible D gene TRBD2, 5 bases. Sequencing input: blood, either unsorted or a sorted T cell fraction (not recorded which). The receptor was isolated from a male donor with ankylosing spondylitis. This CDR3 is CASSELTREWDEQFF. DNA for the CDR3: TGTGCCAGCAGTGAACTAACTAGGGAGTGGGATGAGCAGTTCTTC.